This T cell receptor beta chain emerged from a study of CD8 T cells in ankylosing spondylitis (dated by TCRdb to about 2017). Study-wide context: To find TCR variants linked to disease, the study profiled T cell receptor beta repertoires in ankylosing spondylitis patients and healthy donors. The whole study cohort included over a hundred healthy donors and under 30 ankylosing spondylitis patients. Peripheral blood samples were taken, and synovial fluid was additionally collected from ankylosing spondylitis patients. General conclusions and limits of the study: Some motif variants had previously been reported in the synovial fluid and blood of reactive arthritis patients, which suggests shared mechanisms of disease initiation. A TCR beta motif of several highly homologous amino acid variants appeared characteristic of blood from ankylosing spondylitis patients. In peripheral blood, the disease-linked clones were found at relatively low frequencies and had a CD8+ phenotype. The disease-linked clones were reported to be significantly enriched in matched synovial fluid samples from ankylosing spondylitis patients.

This clonotype was seen ten or more times. Its antigen is currently not known. Nothing much larger sits one base from this clone, and base qualities are not available. Sequenced using an Illumina HiSeq 2500. TCR beta libraries were prepared by quantitative 5'-RACE with molecular barcodes. For the original study's pipeline: A new computational method based on a probabilistic model of VDJ rearrangement was used to identify disease-linked TCR variants. TCRdb took the public reads, trimmed them with fastp at Q25, ran MiXCR for clone calling and kept in-frame beta chains. Rows merge per CDR3 protein into single entries with the most common DNA and genes. These V and J calls are TCRdb output, not the study's own analysis. The sample data list around 490,000 distinct CDR3 sequences, and 5.3% of these were observed just once. Roughly 3.5% of the sample is held by the ten biggest clonotypes. V sheds 0 bases and J sheds 1 base, leaving 15 bases between their ends. CDR3 length: 16 amino acids, cysteine to phenylalanine. Of all the DNA, just the CDR3 is kept, 48 bases in frame from base 1. CDR1 and CDR2 were assigned from the germline V gene (reference sequence) as DFQATT and SNEGSKA.

The sequence came from a male donor with ankylosing spondylitis. Input material: blood, either unsorted or a sorted T cell fraction (not recorded which). The rearrangement joined TRBV20-1 to TRBJ1-1; the D gene is not confidently resolved. The CDR3 sequence is CSARDLFEETNTEAFF. The base sequence is TGCAGTGCTAGAGATCTATTCGAGGAGACGAACACTGAAGCTTTCTTT.